This is a list of T cell receptor beta chains from one sample in a study of patients and donors after allogeneic stem cell transplantation. TCRdb reprocessed the RT-PCR reads with MiXCR, giving one entry per CDR3 protein. The repertoire has 920,000 or so distinct CDR3 sequences, roughly 18% of them found once; the top ten carry 6%. Sequencing was carried out using blood, either unsorted or a sorted T cell fraction (not recorded which). All receptors derive from a human donor who was either an allogeneic HSCT recipient or a stem cell or donor lymphocyte infusion donor (not recorded which). It is not recorded whose cells these are; they may come from a transplant donor. The CDR3 runs from the conserved cysteine through the conserved F or W.

j_call v_call cdr3_aa
TRBJ1-2 TRBV5-5 CASSLVPRGGQDYGYTF
TRBJ1-2 TRBV29-1 CSVVMGFYGYTF
TRBJ2-7 TRBV25-1 CASSVYTSGSHEQYF
TRBJ2-7 TRBV5-5 CASTGGQGLNEQYF
TRBJ2-5 TRBV5-1 CASSLSTKETQYF
TRBJ2-3 TRBV7-9 CASSLAKLAGETDTQYF
TRBJ2-5 TRBV4-3 CASSQDSSGGETQYF
TRBJ2-3 TRBV12-3/TRBV12-4 CASSLDWAGAVGTDTQYF
TRBJ2-7 TRBV2 CASSEGAGAYEQYF
TRBJ2-7 TRBV2 CASRDTGYGVYEQYF
TRBJ2-1 TRBV3-1 CASSQGTGLAGGQQFF
TRBJ2-2 TRBV25-1 CASSDTGLAGEAGELFF
TRBJ2-7 TRBV10-3 CAISELEGAYEQYF
TRBJ1-1 TRBV27 CASTKDVNTEAFF
TRBJ2-7 TRBV7-9 CASSLVGGQGDHEQYF
TRBJ2-1 TRBV7-9 CASSSGTSGKNEQFF
TRBJ2-1 TRBV6-2/TRBV6-3 CASSAGLNSSYNEQFF
TRBJ2-3 TRBV14 CASSQRSAGTDTQYF
TRBJ1-1 TRBV29-1 CSVERPTPLNTEAFF
TRBJ2-7 TRBV10-3 CAISESTSGRYEQYF
TRBJ2-1 TRBV14 CASSQDRVRDRVAWWTYNEQFF
TRBJ2-1 TRBV15 CATSRATNEQFF
TRBJ2-1 TRBV29-1 CSVTPTRLADYNEQFF
TRBJ2-1 TRBV28 CASSFSGPSYNEQFF
TRBJ2-3 TRBV20-1 CSARWGVGDTQYF
TRBJ1-2 TRBV5-6 CASSLGLQVGYGYTF
TRBJ2-7 TRBV9 CASSVGFADSYEQYF
TRBJ2-7 TRBV27 CASSLAAFSYEQYF
TRBJ1-3 TRBV9 CASSVDPGRGNTIYF
TRBJ2-2 TRBV6-2/TRBV6-3 CASSYRVAEYTGELFF
TRBJ2-7 TRBV2 CASRRQGQSYEQYF
TRBJ1-2 TRBV12-3/TRBV12-4 CASRAGQGLRGYTF
TRBJ2-5 TRBV5-1 CASSLEIAGEQETQYF
TRBJ2-5 TRBV12-3/TRBV12-4 CASSRSGTGVQETQYF
TRBJ1-1 TRBV14 CASSARQGGNTEAFF
TRBJ2-1 TRBV6-2/TRBV6-3 CASSYPRTSWLLRNEQFF
TRBJ2-3 TRBV5-6 CASSRSGTALTDTQYF
TRBJ2-3 TRBV4-3 CASSQEPSTADTQYF
TRBJ1-1 TRBV9 CASSVSGRGGTEAFF
TRBJ2-1 TRBV20-1 CSADRDSSLDEQFF
TRBJ1-5 TRBV12-3/TRBV12-4 CASSLINSNQPQHF
TRBJ2-7 TRBV12-3/TRBV12-4 CASSLLAFYEQYF
TRBJ2-2 TRBV18 CASSPGHVNTGELFF
TRBJ1-4 TRBV4-1 CASSQVEQGAQREKLFF
TRBJ1-2 TRBV24-1 CATSVGTGSEGYTF
TRBJ2-3 TRBV10-3 CAIRPGTLYTDTQYF
TRBJ2-2 TRBV7-8 CASSLWPHTGELFF
TRBJ2-1 TRBV12-3/TRBV12-4 CASSAGTGASHEQFF